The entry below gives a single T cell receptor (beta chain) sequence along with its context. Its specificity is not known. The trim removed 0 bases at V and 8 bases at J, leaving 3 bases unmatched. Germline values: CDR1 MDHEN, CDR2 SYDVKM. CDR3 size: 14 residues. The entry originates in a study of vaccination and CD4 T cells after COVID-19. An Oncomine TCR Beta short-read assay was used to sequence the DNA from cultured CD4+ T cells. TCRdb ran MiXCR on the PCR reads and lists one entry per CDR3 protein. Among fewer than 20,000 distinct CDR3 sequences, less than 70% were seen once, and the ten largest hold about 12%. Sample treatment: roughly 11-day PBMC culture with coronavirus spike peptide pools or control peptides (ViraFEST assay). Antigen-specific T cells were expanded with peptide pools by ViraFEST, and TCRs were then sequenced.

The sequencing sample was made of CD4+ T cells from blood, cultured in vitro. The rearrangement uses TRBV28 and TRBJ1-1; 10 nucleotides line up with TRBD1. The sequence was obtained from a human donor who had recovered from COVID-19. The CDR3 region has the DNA TGTGCCAGCAGTTTATGGGGGACAGGGGTCGAAGCTTTCTTT. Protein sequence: CASSLWGTGVEAFF. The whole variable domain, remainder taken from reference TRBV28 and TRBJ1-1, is DVKVTQSSRYLVKRTGEKVFLECVQDMDHENMFWYRQDPGLGLRLIYFSYDVKMKEKGDIPEGYSVSREKKERFSLILESASTNQTSMYLCASSLWGTGVEAFFGQGTRLTVV.